One and the same sample provided the 18 T cell receptor beta chains below, sequenced in a study of T cell repertoires in cytomegalovirus infection. TCRdb reanalysed the reads using MiXCR and keeps one entry per CDR3 protein. This table holds about 360,000 distinct CDR3 sequences, 15% to 20% found once. Material: PBMCs. The receptors here all came from a human donor in good health (CMV status not recorded). Some clones in this sample may be carry-over from other donors' samples.

The chain is built from TRBV7-2 and TRBJ2-3; tentatively, D is TRBD2 (5 bases). The CDR3 totals 15 residues. Germline V lookup: CDR1 SGHTA, CDR2 FQGNSA. Trimming cost V 0 bases and J 8 bases, with 15 bases left between them. CDR3 sequence reads: CASSLAAADEGTQYF. CDR3 in DNA: TGTGCCAGCAGCTTAGCGGCGGCGGATGAGGGTACGCAGTATTTT.

This clonotype has at least ten counts. The chain recombines TRBV12-3 or TRBV12-4 with TRBJ2-5; TRBD1 matches 9 bases. The length of the CDR3 is 15 residues. V was clipped by 6 bases and J by 3 bases; unmatched bases: 8. CDR3 residues: CASSPSTGGKETQYF. CDR3 nucleotide sequence: TGTGCCAGCAGCCCCTCGACAGGGGGGAAAGAGACCCAGTACTTC.

At least ten counts were recorded for this clonotype. The V gene is TRBV7-2, the J gene TRBJ1-1; maybe TRBD1 (5 bases). The CDR3 length is 14 residues. Trimming removed 1 base from V and 2 bases from J, with 8 bases in between. From germline, CDR1 is SGHTA and CDR2 FQGNSA. Written as DNA, the CDR3 is TGTGCCAGCAGCTTAGGACAGCACAACACTGAAGCTTTCTTT. Its translation: CASSLGQHNTEAFF.

This clonotype was recorded a few times. The chain combines TRBV7-2 with TRBJ2-7, with 14 bases that match TRBD2. This CDR3 has 17 residues. In germline, CDR1 is SGHTA, CDR2 FQGNSA. The V and J ends lost 6 bases and 2 bases, in that order; junction bases with no gene match: 9. DNA of the CDR3: TGTGCCAGCAGTTTTACTACGGGACTAGCGGGGGCCTACGAGCAGTACTTC. Protein product: CASSFTTGLAGAYEQYF.

The genes are TRBV4-3 and TRBJ1-4; D remains ambiguous. V lost 0 bases, J lost 0 bases, and 5 bases lay in between. Germline V gives CDR1 LGHNA, CDR2 YSLEER. The CDR3 has 15 residues. CDR3 nucleotides: TGCGCCAGCAGCCAAGACGAGACAACTAATGAAAAACTGTTTTTT. Amino acids: CASSQDETTNEKLFF.

This chain joins TRBV28 and TRBJ2-1; D gene uncertain. The germline CDR1 and CDR2 sequences are MDHEN and SYDVKM. V lost 7 bases, J lost 2 bases, and 6 bases lay in between. The CDR3 length is 12 residues. The CDR3 sequence: CASIGPYNEQFF. CDR3 in DNA: TGTGCCAGCATCGGCCCCTACAATGAGCAGTTCTTC.

The chain combines TRBV20-1 with TRBJ2-3; 7 nucleotides line up with TRBD2. The CDR3 runs 12 residues. J gave up 4 bases and V 4 bases, and 2 bases lay outside the gene matches. Germline V gene data show CDR1 as DFQATT and CDR2 as SNEGSKA (reference sequence). The CDR3 loop is CSANAGADTQYF. Written as DNA, the CDR3 is TGCAGTGCTAACGCGGGAGCAGATACGCAGTATTTT.

Worth noting for this clonotype: This may stem from a read error, because a much larger clone lies one nucleotide away. In this CDR3 the conserved last residue, phenylalanine or tryptophan, is missing, so a read error is likely. This chain joins TRBV7-3 and TRBJ2-7; TRBD2 aligns across 9 bases. CDR3 length: 14 amino acids. CDR1 is SGHTA, CDR2 FQGTGA, per germline. V gave up 6 bases and J gave up 6 bases; unmatched junction bases: 9. The CDR3: CASSYTGTSSEQYL. As DNA, the CDR3 is TGTGCCAGCAGTTACACCGGGACTAGCTCCGAGCAGTACTTA.

The V call is TRBV18, the J call TRBJ2-7; TRBD1 or TRBD2 may be the D gene (7 bases each). The germline V gene has CDR1 KGHSH and CDR2 LQKENI. The CDR3 extends over 14 amino acids. Trimming pared 3 bases from V and 5 bases from J, leaving 14 bases between. The CDR3 loop reads CASSPAPGGDEQYF. CDR3 bases: TGTGCCAGCTCACCGGCTCCAGGGGGGGACGAGCAGTACTTC.

For this clonotype: The junction shows a germline mismatch at one end, possibly a read error. DNA of the CDR3: TGTGCCACCCGAGGTGGAGGACTAAATGAGAAACTGTTTTTT. The encoded protein is CATRGGGLNEKLFF. The chain employs TRBV2 and TRBJ1-4; D ambiguous. There are 14 residues in the CDR3. CDR1 SNHLY and CDR2 FYNNEI come from the germline V gene.

The J gene is TRBJ2-7, the V gene TRBV10-3, with 7 bases fitting TRBD1. This CDR3 has 11 residues. The J segment lost 4 bases and the V segment lost 11 bases, leaving 5 bases of the junction unmatched. Germline V gene data show CDR1 as ENHRY and CDR2 as SYGVKD. As DNA, the CDR3 is TGTGCCGCCCGACAGGGTTACGAGCAGTACTTC. Residues: CAARQGYEQYF.

The sample holds many counts of this clonotype. A much larger clone is a single base away; this may be a read error. V usage is TRBV7-8 and J usage is TRBJ2-3; a possible D gene is TRBD2 (7 bases). Germline CDR1 SGHVS, CDR2 FQNEAQ. The V end was cut by 5 bases, the J end by 6 bases, with 15 bases between. The length of the CDR3 is 14 residues. CDR3 in DNA: TGTGCCAGCAGCGACAGCGGGGACATGGATACGCAGTATTTT. Translating it yields CASSDSGDMDTQYF.

The CDR3 is CASSGDRETLGSPLHF. In nucleotides, the CDR3 is TGTGCCAGCAGTGGTGACAGGGAAACTCTGGGTTCACCCCTCCACTTT. This rearrangement joins TRBV2 to TRBJ1-6; TRBD1 matches 7 bases. The CDR3 contains 16 residues. CDR1 and CDR2 (germline): SNHLY, FYNNEI. The ends lost 4 bases at V and 9 bases at J; junction bases unmatched: 12.

The J gene is TRBJ1-2, the V gene TRBV7-2; 8 bases line up with TRBD1. V gave up 1 base and J gave up 8 bases; unmatched junction bases: 12. This CDR3 has 16 residues. Germline CDR1 reads SGHTA; CDR2 reads FQGNSA. The CDR3 nucleotides read TGTGCCAGCAGCTTAGAGGGCGGACAGGGAAGGGGGGGCTACACCTTC. It encodes CASSLEGGQGRGGYTF.

This clonotype turned up a few times. V is TRBV2 and J is TRBJ1-6; 8 bases line up with TRBD1. This CDR3 comprises 15 residues. CDR1 and CDR2 from the germline V gene are SNHLY and FYNNEI. V trimming: 4 bases; J trimming: 6 bases; junction bases outside the gene matches: 5. The CDR3 DNA reads as TGTGCCAGCAGTGGGCAGGGGGCTGGTAATTCACCCCTCCACTTT. Protein sequence: CASSGQGAGNSPLHF.

Ten or more counts support this clonotype. The rearrangement links TRBV7-6 to TRBJ2-1, with TRBD2 as a possible D gene (6 bases). The CDR3 covers 12 residues. The V gene's germline CDR1 is SGHVS and CDR2 FNYEAQ. V lost 3 bases to trimming and J lost 9 bases, with 9 bases between them. CDR3 in DNA: TGTGCCAGCAGCTTCGGGGGTGCTGAGCAGTTCTTC. It is translated as CASSFGGAEQFF.

This clonotype was recorded many times. The V call is TRBV5-6, the J call TRBJ1-2; TRBD1 might be the D (6 bases). Trimming removed 1 base from V and 4 bases from J, with 17 bases in between. The length of the CDR3 is 16 residues. CDR1 is SGHDT, CDR2 YYEEEE, per germline. The CDR3 sequence is CASSLSTWGQPYGYTF. DNA of the CDR3: TGTGCCAGCAGCTTGTCGACCTGGGGACAACCCTATGGCTACACCTTC.

V usage is TRBV7-9 and J usage is TRBJ1-4; weak D call: TRBD1 (5 bases). This CDR3 has 14 amino acids. Germline V gene lookup returns CDR1 SEHNR and CDR2 FQNEAQ (reference sequence). The ends were cut back, 5 bases at V and 5 bases at J, with 12 bases in the middle. The CDR3 DNA reads as TGTGCCAGCAGCCCCTCGGGGGACAATGAAAAACTGTTTTTT. Translating gives CASSPSGDNEKLFF.